Listed below are T cell receptor beta chains from one sample, sequenced in a study of neurological immune-mediated disorders. In TCRdb, the 5' RACE reads were re-called with MiXCR into one record per CDR3 protein. The sample includes roughly 70,000 distinct CDR3 sequences, 4.8% of them seen just once. The source material was PBMCs. All receptors derive from a woman between 65 and 79 years old with multiple sclerosis. Both conserved end residues are part of each CDR3. A D gene is named only where the DNA matches it firmly. Part of the rows lack a size; the others show once, few, many or a class for expanded clones.

j_call,d_call,v_call,clone_size,cdr3_aa,cdr3_nt
TRBJ2-1,TRBD2,TRBV6-5,many,CASSYGLAGGNEQFF,TGTGCCAGCAGTTACGGACTAGCGGGAGGAAATGAGCAGTTCTTC
TRBJ1-5,TRBD1,TRBV12-3/TRBV12-4,many,CASSLDRGGQPQHF,TGTGCCAGCAGTCTCGACAGGGGCGGTCAGCCCCAGCATTTT
TRBJ2-3,.,TRBV5-5,few,CASSFSGVSDTQYF,TGTGCCAGCAGCTTTTCAGGGGTATCGGATACGCAGTATTTT
TRBJ1-5,TRBD1,TRBV20-1,many,CSARDRGHQPQHF,TGCAGTGCTAGAGACAGGGGGCATCAGCCCCAGCATTTT
TRBJ2-7,.,TRBV9,many,CASSVVGYPGDEQYF,TGTGCCAGCAGCGTAGTTGGCTACCCGGGGGACGAGCAGTACTTC
TRBJ1-5,.,TRBV6-5,many,CASRPQGVGLSQPQHF,TGTGCCAGCAGACCCCAAGGGGTCGGGTTGTCCCAGCCCCAGCATTTT
TRBJ2-1,.,TRBV12-3/TRBV12-4,.,CASSHDREQFF,TGTGCCAGCAGTCATGATCGGGAGCAGTTCTTC
TRBJ2-3,.,TRBV7-6,.,CASTQDLTDTQYF,TGTGCCAGCACCCAGGACCTCACAGATACGCAGTATTTT
TRBJ1-2,TRBD1,TRBV6-2/TRBV6-3,few,CASSYADRGPYGYTF,TGTGCCAGCAGTTACGCGGACAGGGGGCCCTATGGCTACACCTTC
TRBJ2-7,.,TRBV7-9,many,CASSPLDYEQYF,TGTGCCAGCAGCCCCCTAGACTACGAGCAGTACTTC
TRBJ2-1,TRBD2,TRBV7-9,many,CASSPGLAGSYNEQFF,TGTGCCAGCAGCCCCGGACTAGCGGGATCCTACAATGAGCAGTTCTTC
TRBJ2-1,.,TRBV20-1,many,CSAMEGDYEQFF,TGCAGTGCTATGGAGGGGGATTATGAGCAGTTCTTC
TRBJ1-5,.,TRBV5-1,few,CASSGTGHQPQHF,TGCGCCAGCAGCGGAACAGGGCATCAGCCCCAGCATTTT
TRBJ2-7,TRBD1,TRBV9,many,CASSRGQGGEQYF,TGTGCCAGCAGCAGAGGACAGGGTGGCGAGCAGTACTTC
TRBJ2-1,TRBD1,TRBV7-2,many,CASSLTGTGGRIGTYNEQFF,TGTGCCAGCAGCCTAACCGGGACAGGGGGGAGGATAGGAACCTACAATGAGCAGTTCTTC
TRBJ2-5,.,TRBV29-1,few,CSVVNHRGETQYF,TGCAGCGTTGTGAACCACCGTGGGGAGACCCAGTACTTC
TRBJ1-1,.,TRBV5-5,few,CASSLIGGGTEAFF,TGTGCCAGCAGCTTGATCGGGGGCGGCACTGAAGCTTTCTTT
TRBJ2-3,.,TRBV12-3/TRBV12-4,many,CASNRATDTQYF,TGTGCCAGCAACCGGGCCACAGATACGCAGTATTTT
TRBJ1-5,.,TRBV4-3,many,CASSQETGYSNQPQHF,TGCGCCAGCAGCCAAGAGACAGGCTATAGCAATCAGCCCCAGCATTTT
TRBJ2-1,TRBD2,TRBV3-1,.,CASSPRTSGVSSYNEQFF,TGTGCCAGCAGCCCTCGGACTAGCGGGGTGAGCTCCTACAATGAGCAGTTCTTC
TRBJ2-1,.,TRBV2,many,CASRLVSGEQFF,TGTGCCAGCAGACTAGTATCGGGTGAGCAGTTCTTC
TRBJ2-1,.,TRBV18,.,CASSPLWGNEQFF,TGTGCCAGCTCACCCCTGTGGGGAAATGAGCAGTTCTTC
TRBJ2-1,.,TRBV5-1,many,CASSLDTDRNEQFF,TGCGCCAGCAGCTTGGATACAGATAGAAATGAGCAGTTCTTC
TRBJ1-5,TRBD1,TRBV20-1,many,CSARTGAGNQPQHF,TGCAGTGCTAGGACAGGGGCGGGCAATCAGCCCCAGCATTTT
TRBJ2-2,.,TRBV7-9,many,CASPKSGVGLNTGELFF,TGTGCCAGCCCCAAATCCGGAGTGGGGCTGAACACCGGGGAGCTGTTTTTT
TRBJ1-2,.,TRBV28,many,CASSLGAGYGYTF,TGTGCCAGCAGTTTAGGAGCGGGGTATGGCTACACCTTC
TRBJ1-1,TRBD1,TRBV7-3,many,CASSLSLTGAEAFF,TGTGCCAGCAGCCTATCTCTGACAGGGGCTGAAGCTTTCTTT
TRBJ1-5,.,TRBV25-1,few,CASSEEGTNQPQHF,TGTGCCAGCAGTGAAGAGGGCACTAATCAGCCCCAGCATTTT
TRBJ2-1,.,TRBV9,.,CASSVVGFNEQFF,TGTGCCAGCAGCGTAGTGGGCTTCAATGAGCAGTTCTTC
TRBJ2-2,.,TRBV3-1,few,CASSHRILRRGDTGELFF,TGTGCCAGCAGCCACCGAATCCTCCGCCGGGGAGACACCGGGGAGCTGTTTTTT